This T cell receptor (beta chain) comes out of a study of beta chain features in type 1 diabetes (dated by TCRdb to the late 2010s). Regarding the research as a whole: Patients and healthy donors did not differ in mean age, gender distribution, total cell number or subset yield. A total of under 120,000,000 sorted cells were examined across all samples, and RNA yield correlated strongly with the number of cells per subset. The study compared TCRB repertoires of sorted circulating CD4+ T cell subsets between recently diagnosed type 1 diabetes patients and matched healthy donors. Naive and central memory subsets were obtained from all 30 or so donors, but regulatory and stem cell-like memory subsets were isolated from only 8 patients and roughly 8 healthy donors. Study-level results and caveats: In all four CD4+ subsets, TCRB CDR3 length was moderately but significantly shorter in type 1 diabetes patients. Naive, central memory and regulatory TCRB repertoires appeared to be more similar among patients than among healthy donors. Because cDNA rather than genomic DNA was sequenced, highly expressing activated cells could have been over-represented, although no difference in activation and CD3 levels was found between groups. Shorter templates might be favored by PCR, yet because patient and control samples were amplified and corrected together, any such skew would affect both groups equally. At VDJ recombination sites, type 1 diabetes patients had fewer insertions and more deleted nucleotides, which implies abnormalities in thymic rearrangement. HLA sub-analyses involved small numbers of individuals, so any influence of HLA type on TCRB rearrangement remained unresolved.

Including cysteine and phenylalanine, the CDR3 has 14 amino acids. Kept here is only the CDR3 DNA, which spans 42 bases and is read in frame from base 1. From the germline V gene, CDR1 is KGHSH and CDR2 is LQKENI. V loses 6 bases of germline sequence and J loses 5 bases, and the interval between the two ends is 15 bases. A single peripheral blood draw of about 116 mL on average was collected from each donor into heparinised tubes. A BD FACSAria II and a panel including CD45RO, CCR7, CD25, CD127, CD95 and CD27 were used to sort naive, central memory, regulatory and stem cell-like memory CD4+ T cells. Every sorted population had a purity above 95%. PBMCs were isolated immediately by Lymphoprep density gradient centrifugation and stained directly without culture. So that batch effects would be minimized, each experiment stained and sorted samples in pairs, pairing one healthy donor with one patient.

This clone appeared a few times. Its antigen specificity is not known. No much larger clone exists at a distance of one base, and base qualities are not known. All of the isolated RNA was reverse transcribed with the High Capacity cDNA Reverse Transcription Kit, so expressed TCRB transcripts were sequenced. Naive, central memory and regulatory T cell samples underwent deep immunoSEQ sequencing, averaging roughly 3.3 million total reads per sample. Sorted cells were lysed in RLT buffer, and RNA was extracted using DNase-treated RNeasy Micro or Mini kits according to cell number. Each cell subset was processed separately to prevent cross-contamination, with patient and healthy donor samples processed together. The immunoSEQ multiplex PCR was used to amplify TCRB sequences from cDNA, generating 87-bp fragments that spanned the CDR3 region. The amplicons were sequenced using the Illumina HiSeq platform. Per the original workflow: PCR bias was corrected computationally using synthetic template baselines, and reads within Hamming distance 2 were collapsed, with unmergeable singletons discarded. Reads were aligned to IMGT to assign V, D and J genes, CDR3 length, and insertions or deletions at six rearrangement sites. Within each subset, clonotype counts were normalized to sorted cell number, after which true diversity and Gini coefficients were computed with the tcR R package. The overlap coefficient, calculated on TCRB nucleotide sequences, was used to quantify repertoire sharing. The table comes from immuneACCESS by way of TCRdb, which keeps in-frame sequences with V and J called. Part of the clones is missing from these tables; in studies checked, under half for an unresolved V gene and the rest for unknown reasons. V, J and clone size are taken as reported in that table, and D and trimming were inferred from the DNA itself. The sample has about 160,000 clones on record, around 9.7% of them singletons. The ten largest clonotypes hold around 0.64% of the sample.

This clonotype originated in a woman aged 30 to 39 with type 1 diabetes. Sequencing used central memory CD4+ T cells from blood. The rearrangement combines TRBV18 with TRBJ2-3; TRBD1 is possibly the D segment (6 matching bases). The CDR3 in this case is CASSPYNREDTQYF. The nucleotides are TGTGCCAGCTCCCCATACAACAGGGAAGATACGCAGTATTTT.